This TCR beta chain derives from a study of shared clonotypes between healthy human individuals. Study-level findings and limits: Relative to clonotypes present in all four donors, those not shared had lower generation probabilities.

Comments on this clone: Its antigen is undetermined. Other DNA sequences in the sample encode the same CDR3.

Nashville, Tennessee was home to all donors, who were Caucasian adults. Germline V gene data show CDR1 as SGHRS and CDR2 as YFSETQ. Trimming removed 0 bases at V and 4 bases at J, with 8 bases between. The CDR3 runs 14 residues. Genomic DNA of every subset was divided equally among multiple immunoSEQ plates. Per the original data handling: Quality scores were absent from the junction-only immunoSEQ sequences, so filtering differed. Here immunoSEQ multiplex PCR was the method, and the copy in TCRdb shows in-frame clones only, minus some. V, J and clone size are taken as reported in that table, and D and trimming were inferred from the DNA itself. The sample lists 600,000 to 700,000 clones; roughly 73% were seen once.

The sequence derives from a woman aged 25 to 39 in good health. The chain has TRBV5-1 and TRBJ2-1, with D tentatively TRBD2 (5 bases). The sample comprised memory CD4+ T cells sorted from blood. Specified subset: CD45RA-negative fraction. The CDR3, as DNA: TGCGCCAGCAGCTTGGCGGACTGGTACAATGAGCAGTTCTTC. This codes for CASSLADWYNEQFF. The whole variable domain, remainder taken from reference TRBV5-1 and TRBJ2-1, is KAGVTQTPRYLIKTRGQQVTLSCSPISGHRSVSWYQQTPGQGLQFLFEYFSETQRNKGNFPGRFSGRQFSNSRSEMNVSTLELGDSALYLCASSLADWYNEQFFGPGTRLTVL.